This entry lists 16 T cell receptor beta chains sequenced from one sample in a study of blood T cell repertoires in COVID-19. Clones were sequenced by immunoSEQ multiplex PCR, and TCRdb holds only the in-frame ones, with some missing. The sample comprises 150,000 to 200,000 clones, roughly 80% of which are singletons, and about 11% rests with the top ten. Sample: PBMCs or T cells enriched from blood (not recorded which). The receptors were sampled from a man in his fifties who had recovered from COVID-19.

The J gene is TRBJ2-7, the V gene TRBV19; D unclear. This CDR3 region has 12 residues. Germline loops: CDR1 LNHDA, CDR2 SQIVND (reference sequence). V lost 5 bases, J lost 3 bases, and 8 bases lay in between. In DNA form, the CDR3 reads TGTGCCAGTAGTTCAGGCAACTACGAGCAGTACTTC. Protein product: CASSSGNYEQYF.

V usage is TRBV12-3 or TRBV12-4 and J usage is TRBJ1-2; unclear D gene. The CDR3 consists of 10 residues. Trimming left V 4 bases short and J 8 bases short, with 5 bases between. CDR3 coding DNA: TGTGCCAGCAGTTGGAGGGGCTACACCTTC. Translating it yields CASSWRGYTF.

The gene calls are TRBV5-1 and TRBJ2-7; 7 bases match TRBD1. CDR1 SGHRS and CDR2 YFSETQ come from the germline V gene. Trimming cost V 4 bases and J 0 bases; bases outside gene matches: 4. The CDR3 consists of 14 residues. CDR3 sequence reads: CASSEQGSSYEQYF. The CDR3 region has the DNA TGCGCCAGCAGCGAACAGGGGAGCTCCTACGAGCAGTACTTC.

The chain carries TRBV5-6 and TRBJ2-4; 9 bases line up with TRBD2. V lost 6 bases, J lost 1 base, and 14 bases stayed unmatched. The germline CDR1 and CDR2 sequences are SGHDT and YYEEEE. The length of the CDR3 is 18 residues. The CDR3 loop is CASTVLVAGAVAKNIQYF. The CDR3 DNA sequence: TGTGCCAGCACCGTACTAGTAGCGGGAGCAGTGGCCAAAAACATTCAGTACTTC.

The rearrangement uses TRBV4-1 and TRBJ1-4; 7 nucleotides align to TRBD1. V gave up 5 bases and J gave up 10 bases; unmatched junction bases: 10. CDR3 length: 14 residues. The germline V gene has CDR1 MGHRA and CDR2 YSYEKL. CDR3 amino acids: CASSSETGSGKLFF. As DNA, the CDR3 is TGCGCCAGCAGCTCAGAGACAGGGTCAGGAAAACTGTTTTTT.

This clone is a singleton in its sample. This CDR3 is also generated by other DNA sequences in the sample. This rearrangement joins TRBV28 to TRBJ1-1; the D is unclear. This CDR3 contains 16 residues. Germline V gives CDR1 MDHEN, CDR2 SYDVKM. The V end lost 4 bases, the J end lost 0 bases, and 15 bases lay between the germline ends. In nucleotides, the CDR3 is TGTGCCAGCAGTTCCCCGGCAACCGGGTTGAACACTGAAGCTTTCTTT. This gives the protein CASSSPATGLNTEAFF.

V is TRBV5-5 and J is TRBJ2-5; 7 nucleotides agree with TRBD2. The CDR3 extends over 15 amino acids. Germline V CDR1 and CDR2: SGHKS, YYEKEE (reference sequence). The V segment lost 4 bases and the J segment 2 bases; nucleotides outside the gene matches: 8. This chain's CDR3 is CASSRPGTNQETQYF. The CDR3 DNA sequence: TGTGCCAGCAGCCGGCCGGGGACTAATCAAGAGACCCAGTACTTC.

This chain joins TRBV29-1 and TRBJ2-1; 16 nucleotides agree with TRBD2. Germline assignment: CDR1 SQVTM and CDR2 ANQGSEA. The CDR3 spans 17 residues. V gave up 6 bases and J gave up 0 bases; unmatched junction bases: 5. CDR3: CSVSGTSGGGSYNEQFF. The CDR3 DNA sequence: TGCAGCGTGTCCGGGACTAGCGGGGGGGGCTCCTACAATGAGCAGTTCTTC.

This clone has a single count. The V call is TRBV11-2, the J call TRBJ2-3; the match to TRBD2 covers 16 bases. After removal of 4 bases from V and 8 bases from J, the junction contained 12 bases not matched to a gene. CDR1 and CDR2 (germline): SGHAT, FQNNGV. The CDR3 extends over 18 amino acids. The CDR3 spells CASSSPGTSGGAGVTQYF. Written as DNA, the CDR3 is TGTGCCAGCAGCTCTCCCGGGACTAGCGGGGGGGCCGGAGTTACGCAGTATTTT.

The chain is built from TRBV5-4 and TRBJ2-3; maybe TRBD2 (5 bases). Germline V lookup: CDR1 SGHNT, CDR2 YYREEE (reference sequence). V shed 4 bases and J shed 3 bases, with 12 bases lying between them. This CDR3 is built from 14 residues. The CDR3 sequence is CASSRESPTDTQYF. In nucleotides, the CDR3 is TGTGCCAGCAGCCGGGAAAGCCCGACAGATACGCAGTATTTT.

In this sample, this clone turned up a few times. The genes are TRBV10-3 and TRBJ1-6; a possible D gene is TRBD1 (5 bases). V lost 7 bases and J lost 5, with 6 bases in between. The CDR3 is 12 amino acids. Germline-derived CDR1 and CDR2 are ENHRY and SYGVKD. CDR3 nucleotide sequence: TGTGCCATCACGGGGGATAATTCACCCCTCCACTTT. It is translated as CAITGDNSPLHF.

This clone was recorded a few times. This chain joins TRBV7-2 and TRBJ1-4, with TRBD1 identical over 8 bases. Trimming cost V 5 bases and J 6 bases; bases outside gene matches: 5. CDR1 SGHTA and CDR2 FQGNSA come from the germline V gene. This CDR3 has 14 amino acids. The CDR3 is CASSEDRVDEKLFF. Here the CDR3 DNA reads TGTGCCAGCAGCGAGGACAGGGTTGATGAAAAACTGTTTTTT.

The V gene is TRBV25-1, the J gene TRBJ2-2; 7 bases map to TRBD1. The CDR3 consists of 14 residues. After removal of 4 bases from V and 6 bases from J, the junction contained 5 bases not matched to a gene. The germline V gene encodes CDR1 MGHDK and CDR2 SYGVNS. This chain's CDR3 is CASSVTGVSGELFF. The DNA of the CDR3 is TGTGCCAGCAGTGTCACAGGGGTATCCGGGGAGCTGTTTTTT.

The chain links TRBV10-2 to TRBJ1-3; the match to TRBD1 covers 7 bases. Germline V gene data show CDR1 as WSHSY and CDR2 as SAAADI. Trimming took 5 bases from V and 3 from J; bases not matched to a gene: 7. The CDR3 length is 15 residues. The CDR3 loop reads CASSNQGVSGNTIYF. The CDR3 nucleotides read TGCGCCAGCAGTAACCAGGGGGTCAGTGGAAACACCATATATTTT.

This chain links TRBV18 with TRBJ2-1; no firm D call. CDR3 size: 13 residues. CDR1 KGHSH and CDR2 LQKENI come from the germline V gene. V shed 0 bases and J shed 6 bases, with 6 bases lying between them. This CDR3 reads CASSPPNSNEQFF. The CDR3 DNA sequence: TGTGCCAGCTCACCACCTAATAGCAATGAGCAGTTCTTC. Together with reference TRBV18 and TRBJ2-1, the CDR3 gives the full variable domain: NAGVMQNPRHLVRRRGQEARLRCSPMKGHSHVYWYRQLPEEGLKFMVYLQKENIIDESGMPKERFSAEFPKEGPSILRIQQVVRGDSAAYFCASSPPNSNEQFFGPGTRLTVL.

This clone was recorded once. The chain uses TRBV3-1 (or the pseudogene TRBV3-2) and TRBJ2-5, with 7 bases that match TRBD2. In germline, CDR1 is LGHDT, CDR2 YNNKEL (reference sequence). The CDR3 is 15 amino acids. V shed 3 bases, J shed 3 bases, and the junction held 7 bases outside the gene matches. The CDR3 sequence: CASSQAILAKETQYF. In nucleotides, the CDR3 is TGTGCCAGCAGCCAGGCAATACTAGCGAAAGAGACCCAGTACTTC.